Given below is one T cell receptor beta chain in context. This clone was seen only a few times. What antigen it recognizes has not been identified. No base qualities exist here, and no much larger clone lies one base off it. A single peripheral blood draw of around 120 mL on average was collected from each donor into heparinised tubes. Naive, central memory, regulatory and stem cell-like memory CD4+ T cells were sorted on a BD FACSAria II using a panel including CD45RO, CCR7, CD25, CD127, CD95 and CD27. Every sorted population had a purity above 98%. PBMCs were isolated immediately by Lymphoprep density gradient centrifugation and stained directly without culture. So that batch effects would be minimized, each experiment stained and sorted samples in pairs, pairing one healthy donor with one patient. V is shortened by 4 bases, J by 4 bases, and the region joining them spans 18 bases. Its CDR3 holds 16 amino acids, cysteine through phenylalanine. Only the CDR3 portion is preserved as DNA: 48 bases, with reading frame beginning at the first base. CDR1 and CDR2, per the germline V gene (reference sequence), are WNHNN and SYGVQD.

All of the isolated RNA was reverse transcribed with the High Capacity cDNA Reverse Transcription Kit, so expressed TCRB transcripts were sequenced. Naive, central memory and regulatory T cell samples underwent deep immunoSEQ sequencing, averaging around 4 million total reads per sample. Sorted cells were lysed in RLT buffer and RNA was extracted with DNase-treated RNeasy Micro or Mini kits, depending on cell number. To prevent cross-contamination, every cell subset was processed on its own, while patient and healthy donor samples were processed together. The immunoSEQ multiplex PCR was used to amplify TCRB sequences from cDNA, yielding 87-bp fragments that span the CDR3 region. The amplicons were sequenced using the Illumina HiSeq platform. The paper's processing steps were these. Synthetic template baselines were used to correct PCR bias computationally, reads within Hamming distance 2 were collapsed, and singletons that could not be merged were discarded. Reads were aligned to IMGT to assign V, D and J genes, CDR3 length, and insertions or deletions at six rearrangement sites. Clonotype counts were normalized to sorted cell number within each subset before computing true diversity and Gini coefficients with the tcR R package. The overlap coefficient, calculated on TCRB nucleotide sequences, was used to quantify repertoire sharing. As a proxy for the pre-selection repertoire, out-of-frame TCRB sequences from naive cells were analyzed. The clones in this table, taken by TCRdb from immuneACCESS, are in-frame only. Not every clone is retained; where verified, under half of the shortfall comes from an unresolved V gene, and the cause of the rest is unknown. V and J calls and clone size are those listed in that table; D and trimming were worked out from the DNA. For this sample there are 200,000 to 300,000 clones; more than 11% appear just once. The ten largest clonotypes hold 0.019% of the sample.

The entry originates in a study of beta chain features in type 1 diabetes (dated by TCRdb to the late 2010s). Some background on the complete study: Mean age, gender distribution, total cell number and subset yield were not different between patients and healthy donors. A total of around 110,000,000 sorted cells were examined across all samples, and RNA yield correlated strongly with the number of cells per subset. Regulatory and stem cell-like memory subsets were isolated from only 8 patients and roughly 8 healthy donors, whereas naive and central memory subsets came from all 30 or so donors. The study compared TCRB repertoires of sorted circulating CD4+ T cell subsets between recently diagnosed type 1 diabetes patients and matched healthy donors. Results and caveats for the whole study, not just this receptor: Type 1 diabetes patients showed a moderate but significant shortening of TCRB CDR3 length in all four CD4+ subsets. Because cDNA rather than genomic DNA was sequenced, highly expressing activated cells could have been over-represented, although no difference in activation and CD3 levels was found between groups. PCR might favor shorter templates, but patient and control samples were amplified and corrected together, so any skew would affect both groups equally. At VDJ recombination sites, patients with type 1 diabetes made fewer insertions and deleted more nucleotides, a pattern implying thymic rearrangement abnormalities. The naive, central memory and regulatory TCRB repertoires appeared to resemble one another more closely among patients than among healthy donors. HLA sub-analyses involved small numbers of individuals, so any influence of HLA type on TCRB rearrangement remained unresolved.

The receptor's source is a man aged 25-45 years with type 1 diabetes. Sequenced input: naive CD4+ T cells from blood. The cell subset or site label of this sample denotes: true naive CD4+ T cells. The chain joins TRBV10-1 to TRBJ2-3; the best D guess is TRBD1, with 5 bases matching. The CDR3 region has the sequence CASSAGEGVGADTQYF. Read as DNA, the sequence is TGCGCCAGCAGTGCAGGTGAAGGGGTAGGGGCAGATACGCAGTATTTT.